Listed below are T cell receptor beta chains from one sample, sequenced in a study of CD8 T cells in Susac syndrome. TCRdb processed the immunoSEQ multiplex PCR reads anew with MiXCR; each CDR3 protein has one entry. The sample holds 130,000 or so distinct CDR3 sequences; about 93% are singletons and the top ten take around 0.1%. Specimen: CD4+ T cells from PBMCs. All receptors come from a human donor in good health. Each CDR3 is given with its conserved first and last residue. D genes are given only for firm matches. A clone size is listed for some rows: how often the clone was seen (once, few, many), or a class if it is expanded.

j_call d_call v_call clone_size cdr3_aa
TRBJ2-5 - TRBV5-1 once CASNRGGQPQETQYF
TRBJ2-5 TRBD2 TRBV11-2 - CASSLDSGSGETQYF
TRBJ2-3 - TRBV29-1 - CSVVPTSTDTQYF
TRBJ2-1 TRBD2 TRBV24-1 - CATSDQRPGLAYNEQFF
TRBJ2-4 - TRBV11-2 - CASSLESGIQYF
TRBJ2-2 TRBD1 TRBV7-3 - CASSLRTGTNTGELFF
TRBJ1-5 - TRBV19 - CASWSFEVYQPQHF
TRBJ2-7 TRBD1 TRBV28 - CASSPQTGAEQYF
TRBJ1-5 - TRBV7-9 - CASSTGLIQGDSNQPQHF
TRBJ1-3 - TRBV9 - CASSVGDTSGNTIYF
TRBJ2-1 - TRBV4-3 - CASSQELRTINNEQFF
TRBJ2-5 TRBD1 TRBV30 - CAWSSTGTETQYF
TRBJ1-1 - TRBV5-1 - CASSTGHMNTEAFF
TRBJ2-7 TRBD1 TRBV18 few CASSPPGQGAYEQYF
TRBJ2-7 - TRBV29-1 once CSVRQASYEQYF
TRBJ2-7 - TRBV6-6 - CASSLPRGALRAEQYF
TRBJ2-7 TRBD2 TRBV6-5 - CASSYSASGGSSYEQYF
TRBJ2-1 - TRBV6-2/TRBV6-3 - CASSLAGYNEQFF
TRBJ1-1 TRBD1 TRBV7-9 - CASSFAYRGTEAFF
TRBJ2-6 - TRBV13 - CASSFRGVGANVLTF
TRBJ2-7 - TRBV18 - CASSPGWDVYEQYF
TRBJ1-6 - TRBV12-3/TRBV12-4 - CASSLSTEDNSPLHF
TRBJ1-1 TRBD1 TRBV6-1 - CASSTGVAEAFF
TRBJ2-1 - TRBV6-1 - CASSENGGSSYNEQFF
TRBJ2-7 TRBD2 TRBV20-1 - CSARDWSGSAYEQYF
TRBJ1-1 - TRBV30 once CAWSVPKTDNTEAFF
TRBJ1-1 TRBD1 TRBV3-1 - CASSGVGGATEAFF
TRBJ2-7 TRBD2 TRBV6-5 - CASSKTSAEQYF
TRBJ1-2 - TRBV5-1 - CASSFEGQPSGYTF
TRBJ2-5 TRBD2 TRBV30 - CAWSASQREFVETQYF
TRBJ1-4 - TRBV29-1 - CSVDFNEKLFF
TRBJ2-7 - TRBV7-9 - CASSFRLTPPYEQYF
TRBJ2-5 TRBD1 TRBV29-1 - CSVDQDRGGETQYF
TRBJ2-3 - TRBV20-1 - CSAISTGSTDTQYF
TRBJ1-1 - TRBV19 once CASSISFLNTEAFF
TRBJ1-4 - TRBV9 once CASTGLENGKLFF
TRBJ2-5 TRBD2 TRBV7-2 - CASSLRPAGVETQYF